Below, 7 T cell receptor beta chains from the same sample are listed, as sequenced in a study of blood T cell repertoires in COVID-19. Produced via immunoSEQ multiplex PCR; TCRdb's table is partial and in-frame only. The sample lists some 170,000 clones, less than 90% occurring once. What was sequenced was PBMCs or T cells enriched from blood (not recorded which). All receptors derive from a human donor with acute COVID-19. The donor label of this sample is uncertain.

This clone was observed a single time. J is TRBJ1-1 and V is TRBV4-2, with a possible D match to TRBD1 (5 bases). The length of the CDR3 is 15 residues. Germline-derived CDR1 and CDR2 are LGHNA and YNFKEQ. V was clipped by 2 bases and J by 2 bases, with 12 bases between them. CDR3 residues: CASSQLLGHNTEAFF. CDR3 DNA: TGTGCCAGCAGCCAACTTCTTGGACACAACACTGAAGCTTTCTTT.

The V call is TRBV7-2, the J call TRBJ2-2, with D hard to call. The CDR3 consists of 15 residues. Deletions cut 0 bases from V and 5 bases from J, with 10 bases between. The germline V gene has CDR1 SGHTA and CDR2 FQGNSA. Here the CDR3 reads CASSLASLSTGELFF. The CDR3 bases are TGTGCCAGCAGCTTAGCGTCCCTTTCGACCGGGGAGCTGTTTTTT.

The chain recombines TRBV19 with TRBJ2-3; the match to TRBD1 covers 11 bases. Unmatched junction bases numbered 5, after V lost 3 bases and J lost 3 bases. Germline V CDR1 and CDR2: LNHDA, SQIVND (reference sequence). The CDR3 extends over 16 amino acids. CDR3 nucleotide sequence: TGTGCCAGTAGTATCCGGACAGGGGGCGGTACAGATACGCAGTATTTT. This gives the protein CASSIRTGGGTDTQYF.

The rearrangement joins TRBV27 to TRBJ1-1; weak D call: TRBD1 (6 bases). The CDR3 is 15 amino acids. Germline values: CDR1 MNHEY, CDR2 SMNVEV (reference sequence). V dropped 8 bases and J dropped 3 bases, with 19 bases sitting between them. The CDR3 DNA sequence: TGTGCCAGCCAAAGGGCGGGGGGCTGGGACACTGAAGCTTTCTTT. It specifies CASQRAGGWDTEAFF.

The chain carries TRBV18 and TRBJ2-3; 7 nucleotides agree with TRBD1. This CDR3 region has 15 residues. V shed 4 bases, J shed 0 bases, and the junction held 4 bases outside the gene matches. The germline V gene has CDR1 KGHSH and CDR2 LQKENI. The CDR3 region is CASSLGTASTDTQYF. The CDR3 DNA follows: TGTGCCAGCTCACTCGGGACAGCTAGCACAGATACGCAGTATTTT. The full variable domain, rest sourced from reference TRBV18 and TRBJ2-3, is NAGVMQNPRHLVRRRGQEARLRCSPMKGHSHVYWYRQLPEEGLKFMVYLQKENIIDESGMPKERFSAEFPKEGPSILRIQQVVRGDSAAYFCASSLGTASTDTQYFGPGTRLTVL.

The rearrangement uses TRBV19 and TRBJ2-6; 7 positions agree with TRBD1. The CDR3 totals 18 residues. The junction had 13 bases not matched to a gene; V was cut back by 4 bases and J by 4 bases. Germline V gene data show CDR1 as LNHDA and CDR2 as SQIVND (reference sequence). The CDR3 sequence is CASSTWTGLGSGANVLTF. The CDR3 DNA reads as TGTGCCAGTAGTACGTGGACAGGCCTCGGCTCCGGGGCCAACGTCCTGACTTTC. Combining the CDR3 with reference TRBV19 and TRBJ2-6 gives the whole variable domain DGGITQSPKYLFRKEGQNVTLSCEQNLNHDAMYWYRQDPGQGLRLIYYSQIVNDFQKGDIAEGYSVSREKKESFPLTVTSAQKNPTAFYLCASSTWTGLGSGANVLTFGAGSRLTVL.

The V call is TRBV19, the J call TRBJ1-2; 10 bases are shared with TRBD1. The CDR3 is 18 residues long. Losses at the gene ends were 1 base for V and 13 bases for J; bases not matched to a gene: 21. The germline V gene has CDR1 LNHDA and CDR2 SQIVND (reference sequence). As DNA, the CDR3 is TGTGCCAGTAGTATAGGTCCCGGGACAGGGGCCTACCGCTCGTTCGCCACCTTC. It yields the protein CASSIGPGTGAYRSFATF.